Described below is a single T cell receptor beta chain sequence and its context. Its antigen is not identified. Profiled with immunoSEQ multiplex PCR; TCRdb holds only in-frame clones, not every one. This sample has about 61,000 clones, with over 80% found just once. This entry comes from a study of OX40 agonist ivuxolimab in advanced cancers. Overall study context: An agonistic anti-OX40 (CD134) antibody, ivuxolimab, was used to treat the patients.

Overall study findings and caveats: Clonal expansion among partial responders at 0.1-3.0 mg/kg ranked near the lowest.

The sequence was collected from an adult with an advanced solid tumor such as melanoma, head and neck, liver or kidney cancer. The starting material was CD4+ or CD8+ T cells sorted from blood, obtained in a trial of the OX40 agonist ivuxolimab.

The CDR3 sequence is CASSLGFRDQETQYF. The CDR3 DNA reads TGTGCCAGCAGCTTGGGATTTAGGGACCAAGAGACCCAGTACTTC. The chain recombines TRBV11-3 with TRBJ2-5; D uncertain. V was trimmed by 3 bases and J by 0 bases, leaving 11 bases between them. This CDR3 is 15 amino acids long. Germline CDR1 reads SGHNT; CDR2 reads YENEEA.